A single sample gave rise to the 24 T cell receptor beta chains below, sequenced in a study of blood T cell repertoires in COVID-19. The protocol was immunoSEQ multiplex PCR, while the TCRdb copy is restricted to in-frame clones and leaves out a portion. This repertoire shows about 73,000 clones, approximately 80% found once; its top ten account for 2% to 2.5%. Sample: peripheral blood. These receptors came from a man between 65 and 85 years old with COVID-19, enrolled during active disease.

For the CDR3, the DNA is TGTGCCACGCGGGAAACAGGGGAATTGAACTATGGCTACACCTTC. It codes for CATRETGELNYGYTF. The chain joins TRBV19 to TRBJ1-2; 7 nucleotides align to TRBD1. V lost 10 bases to trimming and J lost 2 bases; unmatched junction nucleotides: 13. CDR3 size: 15 residues. CDR1 and CDR2 from the germline V gene are LNHDA and SQIVND (reference sequence).

This chain connects TRBV5-1 to TRBJ2-1; 9 bases line up with TRBD2. The germline gives CDR1 SGHRS, CDR2 YFSETQ. The junction had 2 bases not matched to a gene; V was cut back by 0 bases and J by 4 bases. This CDR3 is 15 amino acids long. The CDR3 DNA sequence: TGCGCCAGCAGCTTGGCCCTAGCGGGATACAATGAGCAGTTCTTC. It is translated as CASSLALAGYNEQFF. Based on the CDR3 plus reference TRBV5-1 and TRBJ2-1, the full variable domain is KAGVTQTPRYLIKTRGQQVTLSCSPISGHRSVSWYQQTPGQGLQFLFEYFSETQRNKGNFPGRFSGRQFSNSRSEMNVSTLELGDSALYLCASSLALAGYNEQFFGPGTRLTVL.

The chain uses TRBV30 and TRBJ2-5; TRBD2 matches 7 bases. CDR1 and CDR2 (germline): GTSNPN, SVGIG (reference sequence). Trimming cost V 0 bases and J 2 bases; bases outside gene matches: 6. This CDR3 region has 15 residues. The CDR3 region has the DNA TGTGCCTGGAGTGTAGGCCTAGCGGCACAAGAGACCCAGTACTTC. Protein sequence: CAWSVGLAAQETQYF. The full variable domain, in which reference TRBV30 and TRBJ2-5 provide the parts outside the CDR3, is SQTIHQWPATLVQPVGSPLSLECTVEGTSNPNLYWYRQAAGRGLQLLFYSVGIGQISSEVPQNLSASRPQDRQFILSSKKLLLSDSGFYLCAWSVGLAAQETQYFGPGTRLLVL.

The chain couples TRBV9 to TRBJ2-3; D is undetermined. The CDR3 runs 13 residues. V gave up 3 bases and J gave up 4 bases, with 9 bases separating them. Per germline, CDR1 SGDLS and CDR2 YYNGEE. Here the CDR3 DNA reads TGTGCCAGCAGCGCTAGTGTTGCAGATACGCAGTATTTT. The encoded protein is CASSASVADTQYF.

The chain couples TRBV6-2 or TRBV6-3 to TRBJ2-7, with D possibly matching TRBD2 (5 bases). The ends were cut back, 2 bases at V and 1 base at J, with 12 bases in the middle. Germline CDR1 reads MNHEY; CDR2 reads SVGEGT. This CDR3 contains 15 residues. The DNA for the CDR3 is TGTGCCAGCAGTTACCTTCGGACGGGGTCCTACGAGCAGTACTTC. This gives the protein CASSYLRTGSYEQYF.

The chain joins TRBV5-1 to TRBJ2-3; 15 nucleotides line up with TRBD2. Germline CDR1 and CDR2: SGHRS and YFSETQ. Trimming removed 3 bases from V and 2 bases from J; junction bases left unmatched: 7. The CDR3 extends over 18 amino acids. The DNA of the CDR3 is TGCGCCAGCAGCTATCCGGGACTAGCGGGAGGTTCCACAGATACGCAGTATTTT. Translation gives CASSYPGLAGGSTDTQYF.

The chain combines TRBV5-1 with TRBJ2-7; 7 bases match TRBD2. With 6 bases clipped from V and 6 bases from J, the junction kept 12 bases outside the gene matches. Germline assignment: CDR1 SGHRS and CDR2 YFSETQ. The CDR3 has 14 residues. The CDR3 loop is CASTRLAGGGEQYF. The CDR3 region has the DNA TGCGCCAGCACTAGACTAGCTGGTGGTGGCGAGCAGTACTTC.

J is TRBJ1-2 and V is TRBV7-3, with 8 bases aligning to TRBD1. The junction had 2 bases not matched to a gene; V was cut back by 5 bases and J by 3 bases. The CDR3 runs 13 residues. Germline CDR1 SGHTA, CDR2 FQGTGA. CDR3 in amino acids: CASSQTGDYGYTF. CDR3 DNA sequence: TGTGCCAGCAGCCAGACAGGGGACTATGGCTACACCTTC.

The rearrangement uses TRBV3-1 (or the pseudogene TRBV3-2) and TRBJ1-1; 9 nucleotides agree with TRBD1. The ends lost 3 bases at V and 3 bases at J; junction bases unmatched: 5. Looked up from germline, CDR1 is LGHDT and CDR2 is YNNKEL (reference sequence). This CDR3 is 15 amino acids long. The CDR3 coding sequence is TGTGCCAGCAGCCACCGCACAGGGGGCCACACTGAAGCTTTCTTT. Translated, it gives CASSHRTGGHTEAFF.

CDR3 coding DNA: TGCGCCAGCAGCACGGGACAGCTTCTGGAGGGCTACACCTTC. It is translated as CASSTGQLLEGYTF. The chain couples TRBV5-1 to TRBJ1-2; 7 bases are shared with TRBD1. The CDR3 contains 14 residues. V dropped 4 bases and J dropped 8; count of bases not matched to a gene: 11. From germline, CDR1 is SGHRS and CDR2 YFSETQ.

V is TRBV5-1 and J is TRBJ2-7; 10 bases are a match to TRBD1. This CDR3 has 16 residues. V lost 4 bases to trimming and J lost 5 bases; unmatched junction nucleotides: 12. The germline gives CDR1 SGHRS, CDR2 YFSETQ. The CDR3 here is CASSPDRGPLRDEQYF. CDR3 DNA sequence: TGCGCCAGCAGCCCTGACAGGGGGCCGCTTAGGGACGAGCAGTACTTC.

The gene calls are TRBV28 and TRBJ1-5, with a tentative D call TRBD1 (6 bases). From germline, CDR1 is MDHEN and CDR2 SYDVKM. V shed 3 bases and J shed 3 bases, with 15 bases lying between them. The CDR3 is 16 amino acids. The CDR3 protein is CASSFIRTELNQPQHF. As DNA, the CDR3 is TGTGCCAGCAGTTTTATTAGGACAGAGCTCAATCAGCCCCAGCATTTT.

The CDR3 is CSVEGLPSGTSYNEQFF. The CDR3 region has the DNA TGCAGCGTTGAAGGCCTCCCTAGCGGGACCTCCTACAATGAGCAGTTCTTC. The chain links TRBV29-1 to TRBJ2-1; 9 nucleotides line up with TRBD2. The CDR3 sequence is 17 residues long. Germline V gene lookup returns CDR1 SQVTM and CDR2 ANQGSEA. V lost 1 base, J lost 0 bases, and 7 bases stayed unmatched.

This clone was counted between two and nine times. The J gene is TRBJ1-3, the V gene TRBV9; the D is unclear. V lost 3 bases, J lost 0 bases, and 10 bases lay in between. The CDR3 has 15 residues. Per germline, CDR1 SGDLS and CDR2 YYNGEE. For the CDR3, the DNA is TGTGCCAGCAGCGCCGCCCCAGGCTCTGGAAACACCATATATTTT. Amino acids: CASSAAPGSGNTIYF.

This clone showed up just once. The chain links TRBV27 to TRBJ1-5; TRBD1 matches 8 bases. The CDR3 is made up of 16 amino acids. Trimming took 5 bases from V and 2 from J; bases not matched to a gene: 8. Germline CDR1 MNHEY, CDR2 SMNVEV (reference sequence). The CDR3 is CASSLQGGRGNQPQHF. In DNA form, the CDR3 reads TGTGCCAGCAGTCTACAGGGGGGAAGAGGCAATCAGCCCCAGCATTTT.

The chain links TRBV7-9 to TRBJ1-2; D is possibly TRBD1 (5 bases). Trimming left V 5 bases short and J 6 bases short, with 16 bases between. Per the germline V gene, CDR1 is SEHNR and CDR2 is FQNEAQ (reference sequence). CDR3 size: 14 residues. The DNA for the CDR3 is TGTGCCAGCAGCCCCCTCGGGGGTTCCGATGGCTACACCTTC. It yields the protein CASSPLGGSDGYTF.

The chain links TRBV10-1 to TRBJ2-6; perhaps TRBD1 as D (6 bases). CDR3 length equals 17 residues. Trimming took 4 bases from V and 0 from J, leaving 13 bases between them. The germline gives CDR1 WNHNN, CDR2 SYGVQD (reference sequence). CDR3 amino acids: CASSAYRAFSGANVLTF. The CDR3 DNA reads TGCGCCAGCAGTGCATACAGGGCCTTCTCTGGGGCCAACGTCCTGACTTTC.

V is TRBV13 and J is TRBJ2-2; D remains ambiguous. The length of the CDR3 is 17 residues. Germline values: CDR1 PRHDT, CDR2 FYEKMQ (reference sequence). The V gene lost 1 base and the J gene lost 2 bases, with 14 bases spanning the gap. The CDR3 region is CASSLEMASANTGELFF. Here the CDR3 DNA reads TGTGCCAGCAGCTTAGAGATGGCTTCCGCCAACACCGGGGAGCTGTTTTTT.

By its share, this clone is medium-sized (0.01 to 0.1%). This rearrangement joins TRBV5-4 to TRBJ2-7; no reliable D call. Germline values: CDR1 SGHNT, CDR2 YYREEE (reference sequence). Between the trimmed V and J ends, which lost 0 bases and 5 bases, there was a span of 9 bases. The CDR3 loop spans 13 amino acids. The CDR3 loop reads CASSLDANDEQYF. In nucleotides, the CDR3 is TGTGCCAGCAGCTTGGATGCTAATGACGAGCAGTACTTC.

J is TRBJ2-1 and V is TRBV7-9; TRBD2 matches 8 bases. The trim removed 0 bases at V and 5 bases at J, leaving 15 bases unmatched. Germline assignment: CDR1 SEHNR and CDR2 FQNEAQ (reference sequence). This CDR3 comprises 19 residues. The CDR3 DNA reads TGTGCCAGCAGCTTAGCTGGAGGGACTAGAATCAAACCTAACAATGAGCAGTTCTTC. Its translation is CASSLAGGTRIKPNNEQFF.

In this sample, this clone turned up a few times. The chain uses TRBV9 and TRBJ2-7; a weak D match, TRBD1 (6 bases). Trimming removed 4 bases at V and 2 bases at J, with 19 bases between. The CDR3 is 16 amino acids. Germline lookup yields CDR1 SGDLS and CDR2 YYNGEE. CDR3 DNA sequence: TGTGCCAGCAGCTCCCACCCCCTACAGGGAACCTACGAGCAGTACTTC. This translates into CASSSHPLQGTYEQYF.

V is TRBV2 and J is TRBJ2-2; D is perhaps TRBD2 (6 bases). V was clipped by 10 bases and J by 6 bases, with 18 bases between them. Germline V CDR1 and CDR2: SNHLY, FYNNEI. The length of the CDR3 is 14 residues. The CDR3 DNA is TGTGCCACCACCGGTCTCGGGGGAGCCGGGGAGCTGTTTTTT. Protein sequence: CATTGLGGAGELFF.

This clone rates as medium-sized. The chain uses TRBV5-1 and TRBJ2-7, with D perhaps matching TRBD2 (6 bases). Germline CDR1 is SGHRS and CDR2 is YFSETQ. The CDR3 is 16 amino acids. The germline V and J ends were trimmed by 4 bases and 0 bases, with 17 bases remaining between them. The CDR3 nucleotides are TGCGCCAGCAGCCTCGGCGGGGCAGGCGTCTCCTACGAGCAGTACTTC. Protein sequence: CASSLGGAGVSYEQYF.

CDR3 coding DNA: TGCGCCAGCAGCTCCCCTACTGCCGGGGAGCTGTTTTTT. Amino acids: CASSSPTAGELFF. J is TRBJ2-2 and V is TRBV4-3; D ambiguous. This CDR3 spans 13 amino acids. V was pared by 5 bases and J by 6 bases, with 10 bases between. Germline V gene lookup returns CDR1 LGHNA and CDR2 YSLEER.